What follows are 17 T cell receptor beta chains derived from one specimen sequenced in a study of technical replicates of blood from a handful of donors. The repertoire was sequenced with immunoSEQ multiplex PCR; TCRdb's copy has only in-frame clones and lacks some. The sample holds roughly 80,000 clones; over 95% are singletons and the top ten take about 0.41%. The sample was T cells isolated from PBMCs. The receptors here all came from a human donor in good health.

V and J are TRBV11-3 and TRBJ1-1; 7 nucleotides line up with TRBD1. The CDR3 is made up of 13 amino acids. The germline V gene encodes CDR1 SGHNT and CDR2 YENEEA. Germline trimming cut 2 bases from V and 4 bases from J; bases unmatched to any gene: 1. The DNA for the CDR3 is TGTGCCAGCAGCTTAAAGGGGGCCACTGAAGCTTTCTTT. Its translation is CASSLKGATEAFF. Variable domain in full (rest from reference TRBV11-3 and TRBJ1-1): EAGVVQSPRYKIIEKKQPVAFWCNPISGHNTLYWYLQNLGQGPELLIRYENEEAVDDSQLPKDRFSAERLKGVDSTLKIQPAELGDSAVYLCASSLKGATEAFFGQGTRLTVV.

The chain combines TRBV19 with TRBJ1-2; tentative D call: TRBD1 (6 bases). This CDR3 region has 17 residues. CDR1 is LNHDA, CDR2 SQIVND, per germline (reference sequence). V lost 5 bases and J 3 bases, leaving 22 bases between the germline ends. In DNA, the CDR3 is TGTGCCAGTAGTGTCCCGGGACATCTCGTTGTGGACTATGGCTACACCTTC. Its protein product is CASSVPGHLVVDYGYTF. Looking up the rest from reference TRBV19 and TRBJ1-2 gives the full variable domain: DGGITQSPKYLFRKEGQNVTLSCEQNLNHDAMYWYRQDPGQGLRLIYYSQIVNDFQKGDIAEGYSVSREKKESFPLTVTSAQKNPTAFYLCASSVPGHLVVDYGYTFGSGTRLTVV.

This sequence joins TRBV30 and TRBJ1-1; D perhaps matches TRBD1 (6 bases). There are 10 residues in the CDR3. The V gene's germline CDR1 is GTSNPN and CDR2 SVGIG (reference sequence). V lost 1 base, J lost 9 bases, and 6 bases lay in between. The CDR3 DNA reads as TGTGCCTGGAGTGGGGGGCAAGCTTTCTTT. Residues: CAWSGGQAFF.

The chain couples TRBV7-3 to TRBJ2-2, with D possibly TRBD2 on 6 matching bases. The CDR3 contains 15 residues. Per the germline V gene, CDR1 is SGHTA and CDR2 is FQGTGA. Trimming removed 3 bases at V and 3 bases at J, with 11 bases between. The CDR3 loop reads CASSFGGTDTGELFF. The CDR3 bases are TGTGCCAGCAGCTTCGGAGGGACGGACACCGGGGAGCTGTTTTTT.

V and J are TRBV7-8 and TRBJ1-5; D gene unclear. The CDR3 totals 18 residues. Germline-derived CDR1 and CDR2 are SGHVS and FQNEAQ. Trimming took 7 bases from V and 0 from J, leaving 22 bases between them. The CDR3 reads CASTNVPYGQHSNQPQHF. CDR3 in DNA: TGTGCCAGCACTAACGTCCCGTATGGGCAGCATAGCAATCAGCCCCAGCATTTT.

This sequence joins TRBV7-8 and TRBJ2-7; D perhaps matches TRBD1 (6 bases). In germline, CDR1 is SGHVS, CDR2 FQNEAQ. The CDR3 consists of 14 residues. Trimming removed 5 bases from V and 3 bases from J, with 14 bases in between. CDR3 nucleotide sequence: TGTGCCAGCAGCCGCCGGGACACCCTCTACGAGCAGTACTTC. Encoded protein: CASSRRDTLYEQYF.

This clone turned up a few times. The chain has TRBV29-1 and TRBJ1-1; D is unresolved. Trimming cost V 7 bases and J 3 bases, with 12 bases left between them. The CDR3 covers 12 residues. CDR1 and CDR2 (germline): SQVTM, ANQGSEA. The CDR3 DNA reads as TGCAGCGCGGGGATTAAGGACACTGAAGCTTTCTTT. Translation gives CSAGIKDTEAFF. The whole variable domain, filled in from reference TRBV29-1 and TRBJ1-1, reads SAVISQKPSRDICQRGTSLTIQCQVDSQVTMMFWYRQQPGQSLTLIATANQGSEATYESGFVIDKFPISRPNLTFSTLTVSNMSPEDSSIYLCSAGIKDTEAFFGQGTRLTVV.

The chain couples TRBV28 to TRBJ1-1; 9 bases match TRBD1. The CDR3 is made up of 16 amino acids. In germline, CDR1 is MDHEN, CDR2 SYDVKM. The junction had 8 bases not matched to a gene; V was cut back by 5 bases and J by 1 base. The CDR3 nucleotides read TGTGCCAGCAGTCTCACGGGACAGGGCCAGAACACTGAAGCTTTCTTT. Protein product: CASSLTGQGQNTEAFF.

The CDR3 nucleotides are TGTGCCAGCAAGCGGGCCATCTCCTACAATGAGCAGTTCTTC. Translating it yields CASKRAISYNEQFF. The chain links TRBV6-5 to TRBJ2-1; maybe TRBD2 (6 bases). V gave up 7 bases and J gave up 0 bases, with 10 bases separating them. The germline gives CDR1 MNHEY, CDR2 SVGAGI. The CDR3 spans 14 residues.

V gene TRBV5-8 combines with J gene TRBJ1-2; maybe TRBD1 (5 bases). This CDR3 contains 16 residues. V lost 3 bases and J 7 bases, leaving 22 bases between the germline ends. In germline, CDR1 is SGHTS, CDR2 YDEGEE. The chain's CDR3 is CASSSTVSWIFLGYTF. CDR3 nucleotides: TGTGCCAGCAGCTCGACAGTGTCTTGGATATTTCTTGGCTACACCTTC. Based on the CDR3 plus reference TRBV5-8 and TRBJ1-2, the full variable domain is EAGVTQSPTHLIKTRGQQATLRCSPISGHTSVYWYQQALGLGLQFLLWYDEGEERNRGNFPPRFSGRQFPNYSSELNVNALELEDSALYLCASSSTVSWIFLGYTFGSGTRLTVV.

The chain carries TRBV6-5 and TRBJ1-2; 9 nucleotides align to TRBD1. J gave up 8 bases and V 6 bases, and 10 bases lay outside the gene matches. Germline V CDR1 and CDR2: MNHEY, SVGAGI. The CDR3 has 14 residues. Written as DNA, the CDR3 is TGTGCCAGCAGACGGGACAGGGAGGGCGGCGGCTACACCTTC. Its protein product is CASRRDREGGGYTF.

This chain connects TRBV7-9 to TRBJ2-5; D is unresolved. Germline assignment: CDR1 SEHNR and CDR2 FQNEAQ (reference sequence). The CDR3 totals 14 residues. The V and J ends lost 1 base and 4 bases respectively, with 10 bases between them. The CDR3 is CASSLDVSRETQYF. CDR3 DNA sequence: TGTGCCAGCAGCTTAGATGTGTCCAGAGAGACCCAGTACTTC.

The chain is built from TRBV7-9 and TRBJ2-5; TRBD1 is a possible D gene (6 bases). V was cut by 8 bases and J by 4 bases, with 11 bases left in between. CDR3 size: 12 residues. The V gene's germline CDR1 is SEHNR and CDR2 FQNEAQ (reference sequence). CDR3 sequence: CASDRWLETQYF. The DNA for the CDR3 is TGTGCCAGCGACAGGTGGTTAGAGACCCAGTACTTC. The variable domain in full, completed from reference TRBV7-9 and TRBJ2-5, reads DTGVSQNPRHKITKRGQNVTFRCDPISEHNRLYWYRQTLGQGPEFLTYFQNEAQLEKSRLLSDRFSAERPKGSFSTLEIQRTEQGDSAMYLCASDRWLETQYFGPGTRLLVL.

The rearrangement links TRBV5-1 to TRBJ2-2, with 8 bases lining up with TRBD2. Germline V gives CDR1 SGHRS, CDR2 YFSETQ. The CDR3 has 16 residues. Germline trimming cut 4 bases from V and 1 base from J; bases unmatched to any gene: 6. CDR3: CASSPGREMNTGELFF. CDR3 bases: TGCGCCAGCAGCCCCGGGAGGGAGATGAACACCGGGGAGCTGTTTTTT.

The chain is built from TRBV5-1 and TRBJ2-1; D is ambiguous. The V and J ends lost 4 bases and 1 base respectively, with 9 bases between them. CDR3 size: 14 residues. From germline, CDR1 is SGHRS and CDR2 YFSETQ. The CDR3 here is CASSPELSYNEQFF. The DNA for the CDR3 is TGCGCCAGCAGCCCGGAACTATCCTACAATGAGCAGTTCTTC.

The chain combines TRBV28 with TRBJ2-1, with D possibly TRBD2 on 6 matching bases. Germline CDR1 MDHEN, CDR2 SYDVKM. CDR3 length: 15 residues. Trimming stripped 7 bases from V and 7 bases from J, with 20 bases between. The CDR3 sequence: CASIPGGRDFNEQFF. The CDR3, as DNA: TGTGCCAGCATCCCAGGAGGGCGGGACTTTAATGAGCAGTTCTTC.

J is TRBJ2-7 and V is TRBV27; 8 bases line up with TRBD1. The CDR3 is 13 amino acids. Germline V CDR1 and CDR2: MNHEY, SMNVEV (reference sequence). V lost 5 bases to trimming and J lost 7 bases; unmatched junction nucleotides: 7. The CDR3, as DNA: TGTGCCAGCAGTCCGACAGGGGCGAGGGAGCAGTACTTC. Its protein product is CASSPTGAREQYF.